This entry lists 10 T cell receptor beta chains sequenced from one sample in a study of radiotherapy plus CTLA-4 blockade in lung cancer. Measured with immunoSEQ multiplex PCR; TCRdb has only the in-frame clones, and not every one. The top ten hold over 6% of the sample, which has 55,000 or so clones, almost 85% seen once. The sample here was peripheral blood, taken from a patient treated with radiotherapy plus ipilimumab. All receptors derive from a human donor with non-small cell lung cancer whose response to radiotherapy plus ipilimumab could not be evaluated.

The J gene is TRBJ2-3, the V gene TRBV9; TRBD2 aligns across 8 bases. CDR1 is SGDLS, CDR2 YYNGEE, per germline. Germline trimming cut 0 bases from V and 0 bases from J; bases unmatched to any gene: 3. This CDR3 is 16 amino acids long. DNA for the CDR3: TGTGCCAGCAGCGTAGGCTCTAGCGGGAGCACAGATACGCAGTATTTT. Its protein product is CASSVGSSGSTDTQYF.

V gene TRBV19 combines with J gene TRBJ2-2; the D gene is possibly TRBD1 (6 bases). Trimming left V 1 base short and J 7 bases short, with 13 bases between. This CDR3 contains 15 residues. Looked up from germline, CDR1 is LNHDA and CDR2 is SQIVND (reference sequence). In DNA form, the CDR3 reads TGTGCCAGTAGTATAGTTGGGACATCCGGCGGGGAGCTGTTTTTT. Its protein product is CASSIVGTSGGELFF.

The V and J genes are TRBV4-1 and TRBJ2-5; TRBD2 agrees at 7 bases. The CDR3 is 12 amino acids. Germline-derived CDR1 and CDR2 are MGHRA and YSYEKL. J gave up 7 bases and V 1 base, and 0 bases lay outside the gene matches. CDR3 sequence (DNA): TGCGCCAGCAGCCAAGGGGGGGGGACCCAGTACTTC. Residues: CASSQGGGTQYF.

This clone was seen once. V is TRBV5-1 and J is TRBJ1-1, with a possible D match to TRBD1 (5 bases). The V gene lost 2 bases and the J gene lost 4 bases, with 18 bases spanning the gap. From germline, CDR1 is SGHRS and CDR2 YFSETQ. The CDR3 sequence is 16 residues long. In nucleotides, the CDR3 is TGCGCCAGCAGCTTTGGATCAGGGAAGTCCGGCACTGAAGCTTTCTTT. It yields the protein CASSFGSGKSGTEAFF. Full variable domain (outside the CDR3, taken from reference TRBV5-1 and TRBJ1-1): KAGVTQTPRYLIKTRGQQVTLSCSPISGHRSVSWYQQTPGQGLQFLFEYFSETQRNKGNFPGRFSGRQFSNSRSEMNVSTLELGDSALYLCASSFGSGKSGTEAFFGQGTRLTVV.

The chain joins TRBV18 to TRBJ1-1; tentatively, D is TRBD1 (5 bases). This CDR3 has 13 residues. The germline V and J ends were trimmed by 1 base and 3 bases, with 6 bases remaining between them. CDR1 and CDR2 from the germline V gene are KGHSH and LQKENI. CDR3 amino acids: CASSPLQDTEAFF. The CDR3 DNA follows: TGTGCCAGCTCACCACTACAGGACACTGAAGCTTTCTTT.

V gene TRBV30 combines with J gene TRBJ2-1; D is undetermined. The CDR3 length is 17 residues. The germline V and J ends were trimmed by 4 bases and 5 bases, with 24 bases remaining between them. Germline loops: CDR1 GTSNPN, CDR2 SVGIG (reference sequence). CDR3 protein: CAWKSGQTRIRHNEQFF. CDR3 nucleotide sequence: TGTGCCTGGAAGAGTGGGCAGACCAGGATTCGGCACAATGAGCAGTTCTTC.

This clone has only a few counts. The chain links TRBV6-1 to TRBJ1-2; D possibly corresponds to TRBD1 (5 bases). CDR3 length equals 11 residues. The V gene's germline CDR1 is MNHNS and CDR2 SASEGT. V lost 7 bases and J lost 8, with 11 bases in between. The CDR3 loop reads CASTGGGGYTF. The CDR3 nucleotides are TGTGCCAGCACCGGGGGGGGAGGCTACACCTTC.

V is TRBV10-3 and J is TRBJ1-2; the D is unclear. V lost 2 bases, J lost 3 bases, and 4 bases lay in between. The CDR3 length is 12 residues. Germline lookup yields CDR1 ENHRY and CDR2 SYGVKD. CDR3 sequence reads: CAISERDYGYTF. In DNA form, the CDR3 reads TGTGCCATCAGTGAGCGGGACTATGGCTACACCTTC.

The rearrangement links TRBV23-1 to TRBJ2-7; tentatively, D is TRBD1 (5 bases). TRBV23-1 is filed as an ORF, its function uncertain. CDR3 length: 17 amino acids. V lost 4 bases and J 3 bases, leaving 22 bases between the germline ends. The CDR3 bases are TGCGCCAGCAGTCGGCCCCCCAGGGATACGACGGGCTACGAGCAGTACTTC. Its protein product is CASSRPPRDTTGYEQYF.

The chain recombines TRBV10-3 with TRBJ2-7, with TRBD2 identical over 8 bases. This CDR3 is 12 amino acids long. The trim removed 10 bases at V and 0 bases at J, leaving 2 bases unmatched. The germline CDR1 and CDR2 sequences are ENHRY and SYGVKD. The CDR3, as DNA: TGTGCCAGCAGCGGGAGCTCCTACGAGCAGTACTTC. It codes for CASSGSSYEQYF.